Given below is one T cell receptor (beta chain) in context. V lost 5 bases to trimming and J lost 0 bases, with 16 bases between them. This CDR3 contains 16 residues. Germline values: CDR1 LGHDT, CDR2 YNNKEL (reference sequence). This record belongs to a study of blood T cell repertoires in COVID-19. Across the whole study: Samples came from the United States, Italy and Spain, spanning acute and convalescent COVID-19. Sources were T cells, B-cell-depleted T cells, or PBMCs; the material itself was cDNA or gDNA.

Original data processing: By means of reference gene primer amplification, nucleated cell counts were estimated. Profiling relied on immunoSEQ multiplex PCR, and the TCRdb table lists in-frame clones only, not all of them. The DNA was the basis for D and trimming; V, J and clone size are from that table. The profile covers about 160,000 clones, with 90% to 95% appearing a single time and around 4.6% taken by the ten largest. The sequence derives from a woman between 50 and 59 years old with acute or convalescent COVID-19. The chain couples TRBV3-1 (or the pseudogene TRBV3-2) to TRBJ1-1, with D possibly being TRBD1 (5 bases). Material for sequencing was peripheral blood. The DNA for the CDR3 is TGTGCCAGCAGCGCAGCCGGGGACTTCTTGAACACTGAAGCTTTCTTT. This encodes CASSAAGDFLNTEAFF.